What follows are 13 T cell receptor beta chains derived from one specimen sequenced in a study of blood T cell repertoires in COVID-19. Profiling relied on immunoSEQ multiplex PCR, and the TCRdb table lists in-frame clones only, not all of them. The sample lists some 200,000 clones, roughly 84% occurring once. Source material: peripheral blood. All receptors come from a man aged 50 to 60 with active or convalescent COVID-19.

The gene calls are TRBV3-1 (or the pseudogene TRBV3-2) and TRBJ1-4; D may be TRBD1 (6 bases). The CDR3 loop spans 11 amino acids. V was trimmed by 6 bases and J by 13 bases, leaving 12 bases between them. Germline V gene data show CDR1 as LGHDT and CDR2 as YNNKEL (reference sequence). In DNA, the CDR3 is TGTGCCAGCAGACTCGGACAGCTACTGTTTTTT. Translation gives CASRLGQLLFF.

The V gene is TRBV28, the J gene TRBJ2-4, with 9 positions matching TRBD1. In germline, CDR1 is MDHEN, CDR2 SYDVKM. The CDR3 is 19 residues long. Trimming cost V 6 bases and J 0 bases; bases outside gene matches: 15. Here the CDR3 DNA reads TGTGCCAGCAGGCCGCCCCGGGACAGGGTCCTAAAAGCCAAAAACATTCAGTACTTC. This sequence encodes CASRPPRDRVLKAKNIQYF.

The chain links TRBV7-2 to TRBJ2-3; 8 bases agree with TRBD2. With 1 base clipped from V and 0 bases from J, the junction kept 6 bases outside the gene matches. This CDR3 has 17 amino acids. CDR1 is SGHTA and CDR2 is FQGNSA in the germline V gene. In DNA form, the CDR3 reads TGTGCCAGCAGCTTAGTTAGCGGGGCTACTAGCACAGATACGCAGTATTTT. Translated: CASSLVSGATSTDTQYF.

The V gene is TRBV20-1, the J gene TRBJ2-5; D not resolved. Germline V gene data show CDR1 as DFQATT and CDR2 as SNEGSKA (reference sequence). The CDR3 spans 15 residues. V lost 3 bases to trimming and J lost 7 bases, with 21 bases between them. The CDR3 DNA is TGCAGTGCTAGTCCCCTTATGGCGGCCGCGGCGACCCAGTACTTC. This sequence encodes CSASPLMAAAATQYF.

CDR3 protein: CASSFPPGQAPNTGELFF. For the CDR3, the DNA is TGCGCCAGCAGCTTCCCCCCGGGACAGGCACCAAACACCGGGGAGCTGTTTTTT. J is TRBJ2-2 and V is TRBV5-1, with 8 bases matching TRBD1. Trimming removed 2 bases from V and 2 bases from J; junction bases left unmatched: 11. Germline assignment: CDR1 SGHRS and CDR2 YFSETQ. The CDR3 totals 18 residues.

CDR3: CAWSVRQGDGYTF. The CDR3, as DNA: TGTGCCTGGAGTGTACGACAGGGGGACGGCTACACCTTC. The V gene is TRBV30, the J gene TRBJ1-2, with 9 nucleotides matching TRBD1. Germline-derived CDR1 and CDR2 are GTSNPN and SVGIG (reference sequence). The CDR3 is made up of 13 amino acids. V was clipped by 0 bases and J by 8 bases; unmatched bases: 4.

This clone came up a few times. J is TRBJ1-1 and V is TRBV29-1, with 8 bases aligning to TRBD1. CDR3 length: 13 residues. Trimming removed 4 bases from V and 4 bases from J; junction bases left unmatched: 5. Germline CDR1 and CDR2: SQVTM and ANQGSEA. CDR3 loop: CSVVVTGGTEAFF. The CDR3 nucleotides read TGCAGCGTTGTAGTAACAGGGGGCACTGAAGCTTTCTTT.

The V call is TRBV5-1, the J call TRBJ1-1, with D uncertain. Germline CDR1 SGHRS, CDR2 YFSETQ. Trimming removed 2 bases at V and 1 base at J, with 21 bases between. This CDR3 has 18 amino acids. This chain's CDR3 is CASSFLLTPHYSNTEAFF. CDR3 sequence (DNA): TGCGCCAGCAGCTTCCTCCTGACACCTCATTACTCGAACACTGAAGCTTTCTTT. Full variable domain (remainder filled in from reference TRBV5-1 and TRBJ1-1): KAGVTQTPRYLIKTRGQQVTLSCSPISGHRSVSWYQQTPGQGLQFLFEYFSETQRNKGNFPGRFSGRQFSNSRSEMNVSTLELGDSALYLCASSFLLTPHYSNTEAFFGQGTRLTVV.

The chain combines TRBV6-2 or TRBV6-3 with TRBJ2-7; the match to TRBD1 covers 7 bases. V shed 2 bases and J 6 bases; nucleotides not matched to a gene: 4. The CDR3 consists of 13 residues. Germline loops: CDR1 MNHEY, CDR2 SVGEGT. The CDR3 DNA is TGTGCCAGCAGTTACCGGACAGGCCTCGAGCAGTACTTC. This sequence encodes CASSYRTGLEQYF.

The rearrangement joins TRBV7-2 to TRBJ1-6; TRBD1 aligns across 10 bases. The CDR3 consists of 15 residues. Germline CDR1 is SGHTA and CDR2 is FQGNSA. Trimming removed 2 bases from V and 7 bases from J; junction bases left unmatched: 2. The CDR3 loop reads CASSLRTGGNSPLHF. CDR3 nucleotide sequence: TGTGCCAGCAGCTTAAGGACAGGGGGGAATTCACCCCTCCACTTT.

The chain combines TRBV11-2 with TRBJ2-2; 8 bases map to TRBD2. Trimming cost V 4 bases and J 1 base; bases outside gene matches: 2. Germline V gene lookup returns CDR1 SGHAT and CDR2 FQNNGV. CDR3 length: 15 residues. The CDR3 nucleotides are TGTGCCAGCAGCTCGGGGGGGCAGAACACCGGGGAGCTGTTTTTT. Protein product: CASSSGGQNTGELFF.

This rearrangement joins TRBV2 to TRBJ2-3; 12 positions match TRBD2. The CDR3 is 19 amino acids. The J segment lost 0 bases and the V segment lost 4 bases, leaving 11 bases of the junction unmatched. Germline loops: CDR1 SNHLY, CDR2 FYNNEI. This chain's CDR3 is CASSAFGLAGGGSTDTQYF. The CDR3 DNA reads as TGTGCCAGCAGTGCCTTTGGCCTAGCGGGAGGGGGCAGCACAGATACGCAGTATTTT.

The CDR3 DNA is TGTGCCAGCTCACCGGCAGGGGTAGATACGCAGTATTTT. It translates to CASSPAGVDTQYF. The chain combines TRBV18 with TRBJ2-3; TRBD1 is a possible D gene (6 bases). The CDR3 spans 13 residues. The V end was cut by 3 bases, the J end by 5 bases, with 9 bases between. Germline V lookup: CDR1 KGHSH, CDR2 LQKENI.